The 18 T cell receptor beta chains below were found in one sample sequenced in a study of graft-versus-host responses after intestinal transplantation. The assay was immunoSEQ multiplex PCR, and TCRdb's table has in-frame clones only and misses some. In the table there are over 40,000 clones, approximately 95% of which are singletons. No antigen has been identified for these receptors. The specimen was unstimulated CD8+ T cells sorted from spleen or lymph node cells, collected before transplant. These TCRs come from a human donor who was the organ donor for an intestinal transplant.

The chain has TRBV9 and TRBJ2-7; TRBD2 might be the D (5 bases). V lost 2 bases and J 3 bases, leaving 12 bases between the germline ends. From germline, CDR1 is SGDLS and CDR2 YYNGEE. The CDR3 has 14 residues. The CDR3, as DNA: TGTGCCAGCAGCGTCAGCGGTGATTACTACGAGCAGTACTTC. Its protein product is CASSVSGDYYEQYF. The variable domain in full, completed from reference TRBV9 and TRBJ2-7, reads DSGVTQTPKHLITATGQRVTLRCSPRSGDLSVYWYQQSLDQGLQFLIQYYNGEERAKGNILERFSAQQFPDLHSELNLSSLELGDSALYFCASSVSGDYYEQYFGPGTRLTVT.

The CDR3 reads CASSLVAAKRGLAKNIQYF. The CDR3, as DNA: TGTGCCAGCAGCTTAGTAGCAGCCAAAAGGGGGTTAGCCAAAAACATTCAGTACTTC. This chain connects TRBV7-6 to TRBJ2-4; D might be TRBD1 (6 bases). Germline CDR1 and CDR2: SGHVS and FNYEAQ. There are 19 residues in the CDR3. The ends were cut back, 1 base at V and 0 bases at J, with 19 bases in the middle.

The rearrangement joins TRBV9 to TRBJ2-5, with D possibly called TRBD1 or TRBD2 (5 bases each). Trimming stripped 5 bases from V and 5 bases from J, with 19 bases between. Germline V gene data show CDR1 as SGDLS and CDR2 as YYNGEE. CDR3 length: 15 amino acids. CDR3 in amino acids: CASSHNGVSGETQYF. CDR3 in DNA: TGTGCCAGCAGTCACAACGGGGTTTCAGGGGAGACCCAGTACTTC.

This chain connects TRBV5-6 to TRBJ2-3, with a possible D match to TRBD2 (6 bases). V was trimmed by 0 bases and J by 6 bases, leaving 17 bases between them. CDR1 and CDR2 (germline): SGHDT, YYEEEE. The CDR3 contains 16 residues. CDR3 in amino acids: CASSLGGGGEWDTQYF. CDR3 coding DNA: TGTGCCAGCAGCTTGGGCGGCGGCGGGGAATGGGATACGCAGTATTTT.

The CDR3 protein is CASSRTRKGKNTEAFF. The CDR3 bases are TGCGCCAGCAGTCGGACCCGGAAAGGGAAGAACACTGAAGCTTTCTTT. The chain links TRBV23-1 to TRBJ1-1, with no clear D. TRBV23-1 falls under the ORF class, with uncertain function. The CDR3 is made up of 16 amino acids. V was clipped by 4 bases and J by 1 base, with 16 bases between them.

The chain links TRBV5-4 to TRBJ2-7; 7 nucleotides line up with TRBD1. The junction had 4 bases not matched to a gene; V was cut back by 2 bases and J by 2 bases. The CDR3 is made up of 14 amino acids. The germline V gene has CDR1 SGHNT and CDR2 YYREEE (reference sequence). The CDR3 protein is CASSFMTGTYEQYF. CDR3 DNA sequence: TGTGCCAGCAGCTTTATGACAGGGACCTACGAGCAGTACTTC.

The V and J genes are TRBV19 and TRBJ2-7; 8 positions agree with TRBD1. The CDR3 spans 15 residues. V dropped 1 base and J dropped 0; count of bases not matched to a gene: 2. Germline CDR1 and CDR2: LNHDA and SQIVND (reference sequence). This CDR3 is CASSIGDRFSYEQYF. As DNA, the CDR3 is TGTGCCAGTAGTATAGGGGACAGGTTCTCCTACGAGCAGTACTTC.

This chain uses TRBV7-8 with TRBJ2-1, with TRBD2 as a possible D gene (5 bases). This CDR3 is 14 amino acids long. Germline V gene sequence: CDR1 SGHVS, CDR2 FQNEAQ. With 2 bases removed from V and 3 bases from J, the gap between germline ends came to 8 bases. CDR3 nucleotides: TGTGCCAGCAGCTTACTAGCTAGCTACAATGAGCAGTTCTTC. Protein product: CASSLLASYNEQFF.

The V gene is TRBV5-3, the J gene TRBJ2-3; 8 nucleotides line up with TRBD2. TRBV5-3 is given ORF status, its function remaining uncertain. V shed 4 bases, J shed 1 base, and the junction held 8 bases outside the gene matches. The CDR3 is 16 amino acids. CDR3 loop: CARSRSGAGGTDTQYF. CDR3 bases: TGTGCCAGAAGCCGTTCAGGAGCGGGGGGCACAGATACGCAGTATTTT.

The rearrangement joins TRBV11-2 to TRBJ2-3, with D unresolved. The ends were cut back, 2 bases at V and 0 bases at J, with 9 bases in the middle. This CDR3 comprises 15 residues. Germline V gene sequence: CDR1 SGHAT, CDR2 FQNNGV. The chain's CDR3 is CASSLFHPSTDTQYF. The DNA for the CDR3 is TGTGCCAGCAGCTTATTCCATCCTAGCACAGATACGCAGTATTTT.

V is TRBV5-1 and J is TRBJ2-5, with 11 bases fitting TRBD2. CDR1 SGHRS and CDR2 YFSETQ come from the germline V gene. The CDR3 is 15 amino acids. J lost 7 bases, V lost 0 bases, and 5 bases had no gene match. CDR3 DNA sequence: TGCGCCAGCAGCTTGGTGCCTAGCGGGGGGACGACCCAGTACTTC. It yields the protein CASSLVPSGGTTQYF.

In this sample, this clone turned up once. V usage is TRBV11-3 and J usage is TRBJ2-7; D gene uncertain. CDR3 length equals 14 residues. Looked up from germline, CDR1 is SGHNT and CDR2 is YENEEA. Trimming stripped 3 bases from V and 2 bases from J, with 11 bases between. CDR3 DNA: TGTGCCAGCAGCTTTGATTTCGGGCCCTACGAGCAGTACTTC. The encoded protein is CASSFDFGPYEQYF.

The chain carries TRBV11-3 and TRBJ2-5; D not certain. The DNA matches TRBJ2-7 better at its end, which makes the J call doubtful. The germline gives CDR1 SGHNT, CDR2 YENEEA. The CDR3 covers 13 residues. The CDR3 DNA follows: TGTGCCAGCAGCCCCCGACACTCCTACGAGCAGTACTTC. It yields the protein CASSPRHSYEQYF.

This chain joins TRBV5-4 and TRBJ1-2, with D hard to call. Trimming took off 1 base at V and 3 bases at J, with 13 bases between the two ends. Germline V gene data show CDR1 as SGHNT and CDR2 as YYREEE (reference sequence). The CDR3 spans 15 residues. The CDR3 loop is CASSLPPGSDYGYTF. The CDR3 region has the DNA TGTGCCAGCAGCTTGCCTCCGGGGTCGGACTATGGCTACACCTTC.

V and J are TRBV7-8 and TRBJ2-2; D is ambiguous. Trimming removed 1 base at V and 0 bases at J, with 9 bases between. Germline V gene data show CDR1 as SGHVS and CDR2 as FQNEAQ. The CDR3 extends over 16 amino acids. In nucleotides, the CDR3 is TGTGCCAGCAGCTTAGGAAGTCGGCCGAACACCGGGGAGCTGTTTTTT. Protein sequence: CASSLGSRPNTGELFF. The full variable domain, completed using reference TRBV7-8 and TRBJ2-2, is GAGVSQSPRYKVAKRGQDVALRCDPISGHVSLFWYQQALGQGPEFLTYFQNEAQLDKSGLPSDRFFAERPEGSVSTLKIQRTQQEDSAVYLCASSLGSRPNTGELFFGEGSRLTVL.

The chain recombines TRBV4-3 with TRBJ2-4; 11 bases agree with TRBD2. The CDR3 has 18 residues. Germline V gene lookup returns CDR1 LGHNA and CDR2 YSLEER. The trim removed 1 base at V and 3 bases at J, leaving 8 bases unmatched. CDR3 nucleotides: TGCGCCAGCAGCCAAGGCGCTAGCGGGGGGCGCGACAAAAACATTCAGTACTTC. Protein product: CASSQGASGGRDKNIQYF.

The rearrangement uses TRBV29-1 and TRBJ2-5; 8 nucleotides align to TRBD1. The DNA end lines up better with TRBJ2-7; the J call may be wrong. The germline V gene has CDR1 SQVTM and CDR2 ANQGSEA. The CDR3 runs 15 residues. CDR3 in DNA: TGCAGCGTTGAAGACCCGGACAGGGCTCACTACGAGCAGTACTTC. Encoded protein: CSVEDPDRAHYEQYF.

The chain combines TRBV10-3 with TRBJ2-2, with 8 bases aligning to TRBD1. Germline V gene data show CDR1 as ENHRY and CDR2 as SYGVKD. The CDR3 totals 19 residues. Germline trimming cut 9 bases from V and 0 bases from J; bases unmatched to any gene: 18. The CDR3 protein is CAIRRDRRPSGSNTGELFF. Here the CDR3 DNA reads TGTGCCATTCGCCGGGACAGGCGTCCCTCTGGGTCGAACACCGGGGAGCTGTTTTTT.